One sample yielded the 14 T cell receptor beta chains listed below, sequenced in a study of vaccination and CD4 T cells after COVID-19. Treatment in this sample: approximately 9-day PBMC culture with coronavirus spike peptide pools or control peptides (ViraFEST assay). Cultured CD4+ T cell DNA was sequenced using the Oncomine TCR Beta short-read assay. TCRdb re-called the PCR reads through MiXCR, storing one row per CDR3 protein. The data show fewer than 25,000 distinct CDR3 sequences, 35% to 50% seen once. Which antigens these TCRs recognize remains unknown. The material sequenced was CD4+ T cells from blood, cultured in vitro. All receptors come from a human donor who had recovered from COVID-19.

The genes are TRBV7-9 and TRBJ2-5; possibly TRBD2 for D (6 bases). The germline V and J ends were trimmed by 0 bases and 1 base, with 9 bases remaining between them. The CDR3 runs to 15 residues. Germline V gene sequence: CDR1 SEHNR, CDR2 FQNEAQ (reference sequence). CDR3 region: CASSLAGLAQETQYF. The DNA of the CDR3 is TGTGCCAGCAGCTTAGCGGGACTGGCCCAAGAGACCCAGTACTTC.

This rearrangement joins TRBV27 to TRBJ2-7; D possibly matches TRBD1 or TRBD2 (5 bases each). Trimming stripped 5 bases from V and 2 bases from J, with 19 bases between. The CDR3 covers 16 residues. Germline V CDR1 and CDR2: MNHEY, SMNVEV (reference sequence). In DNA, the CDR3 is TGTGCCAGCAGTCTGAGGGGACCCGAGATCCCCTACGAGCAGTACTTC. Translating gives CASSLRGPEIPYEQYF.

V is TRBV24-1 and J is TRBJ2-7; 8 bases match TRBD1. From germline, CDR1 is KGHDR and CDR2 SFDVKD. The CDR3 is 13 residues long. J lost 4 bases, V lost 4 bases, and 2 bases had no gene match. The CDR3 protein is CATSERDRYEQYF. CDR3 nucleotide sequence: TGTGCCACCAGTGAACGGGACAGGTACGAGCAGTACTTC.

This clonotype occurred a few times. This chain connects TRBV11-3 to TRBJ1-6; 10 bases align to TRBD1. Germline lookup yields CDR1 SGHNT and CDR2 YENEEA. The CDR3 length is 16 residues. Trimming removed 1 base from V and 9 bases from J; junction bases left unmatched: 6. This CDR3 is CASSLGSTGGSSPLHF. As DNA, the CDR3 is TGTGCCAGCAGCTTAGGCTCGACAGGGGGCAGTTCACCCCTCCACTTT.

This clonotype turned up a few times. The V call is TRBV6-5, the J call TRBJ1-6, with no clear D. V was clipped by 4 bases and J by 5 bases, with 12 bases between them. The germline CDR1 and CDR2 sequences are MNHEY and SVGAGI. This CDR3 is built from 15 residues. This CDR3 is CASSSYKEDNSPLHF. The CDR3 DNA sequence: TGTGCCAGCAGTTCCTACAAGGAGGATAATTCACCCCTCCACTTT.

The V and J genes are TRBV7-2 and TRBJ1-1; D uncertain. V lost 5 bases and J 0 bases, leaving 7 bases between the germline ends. CDR3 size: 13 residues. Germline V gives CDR1 SGHTA, CDR2 FQGNSA. Written as DNA, the CDR3 is TGTGCCAGCAGCCAAAATATGAACACTGAAGCTTTCTTT. This sequence encodes CASSQNMNTEAFF.

This chain joins TRBV10-1 and TRBJ1-1; D call uncertain. Germline CDR1 is WNHNN and CDR2 is SYGVQD (reference sequence). The CDR3 is 15 residues long. V lost 6 bases, J lost 0 bases, and 14 bases lay in between. The CDR3 reads CASSREGSMNTEAFF. The CDR3, as DNA: TGCGCCAGCAGCCGTGAGGGCAGCATGAACACTGAAGCTTTCTTT.

The chain joins TRBV5-1 to TRBJ2-7; TRBD1 matches at 10 bases. The V gene's germline CDR1 is SGHRS and CDR2 YFSETQ. The ends lost 7 bases at V and 4 bases at J; junction bases unmatched: 5. This CDR3 contains 13 residues. DNA of the CDR3: TGCGCCAGCGGGCCGGGACAGGGGTACGAGCAGTACTTC. Amino acid sequence: CASGPGQGYEQYF.

This clonotype has more than one count but fewer than ten. The J gene is TRBJ1-2, the V gene TRBV4-1, with TRBD1 as a possible D gene (5 bases). The CDR3 has 15 amino acids. Trimming pared 1 base from V and 0 bases from J, leaving 9 bases between. Per germline, CDR1 MGHRA and CDR2 YSYEKL. Written as DNA, the CDR3 is TGCGCCAGCAGCCAAGGACAGAGCACTAACTATGGCTACACCTTC. As protein: CASSQGQSTNYGYTF.

The V call is TRBV10-3, the J call TRBJ2-7; 13 positions match TRBD2. Germline loops: CDR1 ENHRY, CDR2 SYGVKD. With 4 bases clipped from V and 4 bases from J, the junction kept 1 base outside the gene matches. CDR3 length equals 14 residues. This CDR3 reads CAISGTSGSYEQYF. Written as DNA, the CDR3 is TGTGCCATCAGTGGGACTAGCGGGAGTTACGAGCAGTACTTC.

The table lists this clonotype with a few counts. The rearrangement uses TRBV5-1 and TRBJ1-2, with 9 bases matching TRBD1. The length of the CDR3 is 14 residues. The germline CDR1 and CDR2 sequences are SGHRS and YFSETQ. The junction had 3 bases not matched to a gene; V was cut back by 4 bases and J by 2 bases. The CDR3 nucleotides read TGCGCCAGCAGCGCGACAGGGGGGAACTATGGCTACACCTTC. This encodes CASSATGGNYGYTF.

The J gene is TRBJ2-6, the V gene TRBV28; 7 bases fit TRBD1. Germline CDR1 is MDHEN and CDR2 is SYDVKM. J was trimmed by 10 bases and V by 2 bases; bases with no gene match: 11. This CDR3 region has 16 residues. CDR3 sequence reads: CASSLNGQAVRNVLTF. CDR3 sequence (DNA): TGTGCCAGCAGTTTAAACGGACAGGCCGTAAGGAACGTCCTGACTTTC. Using reference TRBV28 and TRBJ2-6 for the parts outside the CDR3, the full variable domain is DVKVTQSSRYLVKRTGEKVFLECVQDMDHENMFWYRQDPGLGLRLIYFSYDVKMKEKGDIPEGYSVSREKKERFSLILESASTNQTSMYLCASSLNGQAVRNVLTFGAGSRLTVL.

This clonotype was counted between two and nine times. The chain carries TRBV20-1 and TRBJ2-1, with TRBD2 identical over 8 bases. Trimming at V came to 5 bases and at J to 3 bases, leaving 3 bases not matched to a gene. This CDR3 region has 13 residues. The germline gives CDR1 DFQATT, CDR2 SNEGSKA (reference sequence). In nucleotides, the CDR3 is TGCAGTGCTCAAGGGACTAGCTACAATGAGCAGTTCTTC. Protein sequence: CSAQGTSYNEQFF.

In its sample, this clonotype is medium-sized. This chain connects TRBV10-3 to TRBJ1-5; no reliable D call. V was clipped by 0 bases and J by 0 bases, with 9 bases between them. Looked up from germline, CDR1 is ENHRY and CDR2 is SYGVKD. This CDR3 spans 16 amino acids. The CDR3 reads CAISESRGNSNQPQHF. The CDR3, as DNA: TGTGCCATCAGTGAGTCAAGAGGGAATAGCAATCAGCCCCAGCATTTT.